The 16 T cell receptor beta chains below were found in one sample sequenced in a study of T cell responses to AZD1222 COVID-19 vaccine. Here immunoSEQ multiplex PCR was the method, and the copy in TCRdb shows in-frame clones only, minus some. This sample has 150,000 to 200,000 clones, with 80% to 95% found just once. The sample consisted of peripheral blood, taken 28 days after the second dose of the MenACWY control vaccine. The receptors here all came from an adult who received the MenACWY meningococcal vaccine as a control.

The V call is TRBV2, the J call TRBJ1-1; 7 nucleotides match TRBD1. Germline assignment: CDR1 SNHLY and CDR2 FYNNEI. The CDR3 contains 15 residues. With V trimmed by 6 bases and J by 5 bases, 12 bases remained unmatched. The CDR3 region has the DNA TGTGCCAGCAGGATCCACAGAGGGGGCGCGACTGAAGCTTTCTTT. It yields the protein CASRIHRGGATEAFF.

This rearrangement joins TRBV5-1 to TRBJ2-7, with D unclear. The CDR3 has 15 amino acids. Germline CDR1 and CDR2: SGHRS and YFSETQ. V lost 7 bases, J lost 0 bases, and 17 bases lay in between. The CDR3 reads CASQLSDQPSYEQYF. CDR3 coding DNA: TGCGCCAGCCAACTATCCGACCAACCCTCCTACGAGCAGTACTTC.

The chain employs TRBV7-2 and TRBJ1-3, with a possible D match to TRBD1 (6 bases). This CDR3 is 14 amino acids long. V lost 5 bases and J 4 bases, leaving 12 bases between the germline ends. CDR1 and CDR2 from the germline V gene are SGHTA and FQGNSA. CDR3 in DNA: TGTGCCAGCAGCCCCATGGGGGCAGGAAACACCATATATTTT. It yields the protein CASSPMGAGNTIYF.

The chain carries TRBV6-2 or TRBV6-3 and TRBJ2-1; no clear D gene. The CDR3 runs to 14 residues. Germline CDR1 reads MNHEY; CDR2 reads SVGEGT. The V end lost 5 bases, the J end lost 4 bases, and 12 bases lay between the germline ends. CDR3 in amino acids: CASSARLSYNEQFF. For the CDR3, the DNA is TGTGCCAGCAGTGCCCGCTTAAGTTACAATGAGCAGTTCTTC.

This chain connects TRBV6-2 or TRBV6-3 to TRBJ2-1, with TRBD2 identical over 7 bases. The V and J ends lost 2 bases and 0 bases, in that order; junction bases with no gene match: 4. Germline V lookup: CDR1 MNHEY, CDR2 SVGEGT. The CDR3 contains 16 residues. DNA of the CDR3: TGTGCCAGCAGTTACGCGGGACTAATCTCCTACAATGAGCAGTTCTTC. As protein: CASSYAGLISYNEQFF.

The rearrangement joins TRBV19 to TRBJ1-5; the match to TRBD1 covers 9 bases. Losses at the gene ends were 6 bases for V and 0 bases for J; bases not matched to a gene: 6. The CDR3 loop spans 16 amino acids. Germline lookup yields CDR1 LNHDA and CDR2 SQIVND (reference sequence). The CDR3: CASRVTGGFSNQPQHF. CDR3 nucleotide sequence: TGTGCCAGTAGGGTTACAGGGGGCTTTAGCAATCAGCCCCAGCATTTT. Complete variable domain (other parts from reference TRBV19 and TRBJ1-5): DGGITQSPKYLFRKEGQNVTLSCEQNLNHDAMYWYRQDPGQGLRLIYYSQIVNDFQKGDIAEGYSVSREKKESFPLTVTSAQKNPTAFYLCASRVTGGFSNQPQHFGDGTRLSIL.

The chain is built from TRBV30 and TRBJ2-1; the match to TRBD2 covers 10 bases. The length of the CDR3 is 14 residues. After removal of 6 bases from V and 3 bases from J, the junction contained 5 bases not matched to a gene. Germline V gene lookup returns CDR1 GTSNPN and CDR2 SVGIG (reference sequence). CDR3 nucleotide sequence: TGTGCCTGCGCGACTAGCGGGCTCTACAATGAGCAGTTCTTC. Its translation: CACATSGLYNEQFF. Complete variable domain (other parts from reference TRBV30 and TRBJ2-1): SQTIHQWPATLVQPVGSPLSLECTVEGTSNPNLYWYRQAAGRGLQLLFYSVGIGQISSEVPQNLSASRPQDRQFILSSKKLLLSDSGFYLCACATSGLYNEQFFGPGTRLTVL.

This clone was recorded only once. The sample contains more than one DNA sequence encoding this CDR3. This chain links TRBV12-3 or TRBV12-4 with TRBJ1-2, with D possibly matching TRBD1 (5 bases). Trimming removed 4 bases at V and 2 bases at J, with 8 bases between. This CDR3 is 13 amino acids long. For the CDR3, the DNA is TGTGCCAGCAGTTCCCAGGGAAACTATGGCTACACCTTC. Protein product: CASSSQGNYGYTF.

This sequence joins TRBV11-3 and TRBJ1-6; no clear D. The CDR3 extends over 13 amino acids. Trimming took 2 bases from V and 9 from J, leaving 8 bases between them. From germline, CDR1 is SGHNT and CDR2 YENEEA. CDR3 sequence reads: CASSLSGFSPLHF. The CDR3 DNA reads TGTGCCAGCAGCTTATCCGGGTTTTCACCCCTCCACTTT.

The J gene is TRBJ2-5, the V gene TRBV27; the match to TRBD1 covers 7 bases. CDR1 and CDR2 from the germline V gene are MNHEY and SMNVEV (reference sequence). Trimming removed 6 bases from V and 4 bases from J; junction bases left unmatched: 2. The CDR3 spans 12 residues. The CDR3 protein is CASRTGRETQYF. The CDR3 coding sequence is TGTGCCAGCAGGACAGGGCGAGAGACCCAGTACTTC.

This clone was seen a handful of times. The chain has TRBV14 and TRBJ1-1; TRBD1 aligns across 7 bases. V was clipped by 4 bases and J by 0 bases; unmatched bases: 8. The CDR3 is 16 amino acids. The germline V gene has CDR1 SGHDN and CDR2 FVKESK. CDR3: CASSPNGGQLNTEAFF. The CDR3 bases are TGTGCCAGCAGCCCGAACGGGGGACAGTTGAACACTGAAGCTTTCTTT.

The chain combines TRBV19 with TRBJ2-5; perhaps TRBD1 as D (5 bases). CDR1 is LNHDA and CDR2 is SQIVND in the germline V gene (reference sequence). This CDR3 region has 13 residues. V dropped 5 bases and J dropped 3 bases, with 10 bases sitting between them. The CDR3 loop reads CASSPRQKETQYF. Written as DNA, the CDR3 is TGTGCCAGTAGTCCCCGACAGAAAGAGACCCAGTACTTC.

The CDR3 loop is CASSGVKHRGYGYTF. Here the CDR3 DNA reads TGTGCCAGCAGCGGCGTAAAACACCGGGGCTATGGCTACACCTTC. The chain has TRBV7-8 and TRBJ1-2; no clear D. Trimming took 5 bases from V and 4 from J, leaving 17 bases between them. Germline-derived CDR1 and CDR2 are SGHVS and FQNEAQ. The CDR3 has 15 amino acids.

V is TRBV7-8 and J is TRBJ1-1; D may be TRBD1 (5 bases). Germline CDR1 reads SGHVS; CDR2 reads FQNEAQ. With 0 bases removed from V and 4 bases from J, the gap between germline ends came to 6 bases. The CDR3 totals 13 residues. Written as DNA, the CDR3 is TGTGCCAGCAGCTTAGCGGGACTCACTGAAGCTTTCTTT. This encodes CASSLAGLTEAFF.

This CDR3 is CASSYRGLAGAEQFF. CDR3 bases: TGTGCCAGCAGCTACAGAGGACTAGCGGGGGCCGAGCAGTTCTTC. The chain joins TRBV27 to TRBJ2-1, with TRBD2 identical over 13 bases. Germline values: CDR1 MNHEY, CDR2 SMNVEV (reference sequence). V gave up 6 bases and J gave up 10 bases; unmatched junction bases: 9. The CDR3 has 15 amino acids.

J is TRBJ2-7 and V is TRBV30, with 9 bases aligning to TRBD2. The J segment lost 2 bases and the V segment lost 3 bases, leaving 8 bases of the junction unmatched. Germline V gene lookup returns CDR1 GTSNPN and CDR2 SVGIG (reference sequence). The CDR3 consists of 15 residues. The CDR3 region has the DNA TGTGCCTGGAGCCCTGTAAGCGGGGGGACCTACGAGCAGTACTTC. Translated: CAWSPVSGGTYEQYF.